Detailed here is one T cell receptor (beta chain). Original analysis: For nucleated cells, counts were estimated from reference gene primer amplification. TCRdb keeps only in-frame clones here, not all; method: immunoSEQ multiplex PCR. V and J calls and clone size are given by that table; D and trimming were obtained from the DNA. The repertoire consists of approximately 54,000 clones, with 70% to 85% occurring once and the leading ten covering 7.6%. This record comes from a study of blood T cell repertoires in COVID-19. Study at large: The origin of the acute and convalescent COVID-19 samples was the United States, Italy and Spain. T cells, B-cell-depleted T cells, or PBMCs provided the cDNA or gDNA that served as material.

V was shortened by 4 bases and J by 6 bases, with 13 bases between the two germline ends. There are 14 residues in the CDR3. Germline lookup yields CDR1 LNHDA and CDR2 SQIVND (reference sequence). The sequence derives from a human donor in a cohort sampled during active COVID-19. This sequence joins TRBV19 and TRBJ2-4, with D perhaps TRBD2 (6 bases). Sequenced: peripheral blood. CDR3 sequence: CASSTGLVINIQYF. The CDR3 coding sequence is TGTGCCAGTAGTACGGGACTCGTAATAAACATTCAGTACTTC.